The 5 T cell receptor beta chains reported below all come from one sample, sequenced in a study of T cell repertoires in cytomegalovirus infection. From the reads, TCRdb called clonotypes with MiXCR, one entry per CDR3 protein. The repertoire holds just over 300,000 distinct CDR3 sequences, with 15% to 20% as singletons. The sequenced sample was PBMCs. The receptors come from a human donor in good health (CMV status not recorded). Some clones in this sample may be carry-over from other donors' samples.

The V and J genes are TRBV28 and TRBJ2-7; 10 nucleotides line up with TRBD1. The CDR3 loop spans 12 amino acids. Per the germline V gene, CDR1 is MDHEN and CDR2 is SYDVKM. V shed 8 bases and J 6 bases; nucleotides not matched to a gene: 4. The CDR3 spells CASWDRGGEQYF. CDR3 sequence (DNA): TGTGCCAGCTGGGACAGGGGAGGCGAGCAGTACTTC.

The chain uses TRBV19 and TRBJ1-1; D uncertain. The length of the CDR3 is 12 residues. V lost 9 bases, J lost 4 bases, and 12 bases lay in between. Germline CDR1 is LNHDA and CDR2 is SQIVND (reference sequence). CDR3 sequence: CASKGVGTEAFF. The DNA for the CDR3 is TGTGCCAGCAAGGGTGTAGGCACTGAAGCTTTCTTT.

The genes are TRBV19 and TRBJ2-2; tentative D call: TRBD2 (6 bases). CDR1 and CDR2 from the germline V gene are LNHDA and SQIVND (reference sequence). CDR3 length: 15 residues. Trimming stripped 7 bases from V and 1 base from J, with 13 bases between. The chain's CDR3 is CASTGTYLNTGELFF. In DNA, the CDR3 is TGTGCCAGTACAGGGACTTACTTGAACACCGGGGAGCTGTTTTTT.

This chain links TRBV5-5 with TRBJ1-3; the match to TRBD1 covers 8 bases. CDR3 length: 13 residues. Germline V lookup: CDR1 SGHKS, CDR2 YYEKEE (reference sequence). J was trimmed by 9 bases and V by 4 bases; bases with no gene match: 6. The CDR3: CASSTDRASTIYF. DNA for the CDR3: TGTGCCAGCAGCACGGACAGGGCTAGCACCATATATTTT.

The chain recombines TRBV3-1 with TRBJ2-1, with no clear D. The CDR3 is 15 amino acids. Trimming stripped 5 bases from V and 5 bases from J, with 16 bases between. Per germline, CDR1 LGHDT and CDR2 YNNKEL (reference sequence). CDR3 sequence reads: CASSLRLLEDNEQFF. For the CDR3, the DNA is TGTGCCAGCAGCTTGAGATTGTTAGAGGACAATGAGCAGTTCTTC.